This TCR beta chain was identified during a study of CD8 T cells in Susac syndrome. CDR3 length: 12 residues. Germline CDR1 and CDR2: SNHLY and FYNNEI. V lost 8 bases to trimming and J lost 5 bases, with 12 bases between them. Random-hexamer reverse transcription was applied to roughly 0.5 to 1 ug RNA. One entry per CDR3 protein results from TCRdb running MiXCR on the immunoSEQ multiplex PCR reads. This sample has about 150,000 distinct CDR3 sequences, with approximately 93% found just once. The V call is TRBV2, the J call TRBJ2-5, with D unclear. Sequencing used CD4+ T cells from PBMCs. This TCR came from a human donor in good health. The CDR3 reads CASGPEGETQYF. The CDR3 coding sequence is TGTGCCAGCGGTCCCGAAGGTGAGACCCAGTACTTC.